The rows below give T cell receptor beta chains drawn from one sample of a study of cytomegalovirus exposure and HLA in healthy donors. The table came from immunoSEQ multiplex PCR; TCRdb's copy has only in-frame clones and leaves some out. The table has roughly 100,000 clones, roughly 80% seen once; the top ten hold about 6.9%. Sequences were obtained from PBMCs. These receptors came from a man aged 25-45 years in good health and CMV-seropositive. CDR3s include the opening cysteine and the closing phenylalanine or tryptophan. The order of the fields is clone size, D gene, J gene, V gene, CDR3 protein, CDR3 DNA. The D gene is left open where the match is weak. A row's size may be missing; if present it is once, few, many or a size class.

>NA|NA|TRBJ1-1|TRBV30
CAGGDGTEAFF
TGTGCCGGAGGGGATGGGACTGAAGCTTTCTTT
>NA|TRBD1|TRBJ2-7|TRBV29-1
CSVESGGGYEQYF
TGCAGCGTTGAGTCAGGGGGCGGTTACGAGCAGTACTTC
>NA|TRBD1|TRBJ1-3|TRBV4-1
CASSGTGAGGNTIYF
TGCGCCAGCAGCGGGACAGGGGCGGGGGGAAACACCATATATTTT
>once|NA|TRBJ2-6|TRBV10-3
CAISGKGTGANVLTF
TGTGCCATCAGCGGTAAGGGGACTGGGGCCAACGTCCTGACTTTC
>few|NA|TRBJ1-6|TRBV7-2
CASSLAGGGLSSYNSPLHF
TGTGCCAGCAGCTTAGCTGGGGGAGGACTGAGCTCCTATAATTCACCCCTCCACTTT
>NA|TRBD1|TRBJ1-1|TRBV9
CASQGADTEAFF
TGTGCCAGCCAGGGGGCGGACACTGAAGCTTTCTTT
>NA|TRBD1|TRBJ1-6|TRBV6-5
CASSAGTVGSPLHF
TGTGCCAGCAGTGCCGGGACAGTCGGTTCACCCCTCCACTTT
>NA|NA|TRBJ2-1|TRBV9
CASSVDRTPRNNEQFF
TGTGCCAGCAGCGTAGATAGGACTCCAAGGAACAATGAGCAGTTCTTC
>NA|NA|TRBJ1-5|TRBV6-1
CASSVEEGNQPQHF
TGTGCCAGCAGTGTGGAGGAGGGCAATCAGCCCCAGCATTTT
>NA|NA|TRBJ1-1|TRBV6-5
CASSQHGTNTEAFF
TGTGCCAGCAGTCAACATGGGACAAACACTGAAGCTTTCTTT
>NA|TRBD2|TRBJ2-1|TRBV4-1
CASSQFGTTFDEQFF
TGCGCCAGCAGCCAATTTGGGACTACCTTCGATGAGCAGTTCTTC
>NA|TRBD1|TRBJ1-5|TRBV7-9
CASSLGTGHQPQHF
TGTGCCAGCAGCTTGGGGACAGGGCATCAGCCCCAGCATTTT
>once|NA|TRBJ2-1|TRBV25-1
CASSEWQGGSYNEQFF
TGTGCCAGCAGTGAATGGCAGGGAGGCTCCTACAATGAGCAGTTCTTC
>few|NA|TRBJ1-2|TRBV5-1
CASSPTFTVNYGYTF
TGCGCCAGCAGCCCAACTTTCACAGTTAACTATGGCTACACCTTC
>NA|NA|TRBJ1-1|TRBV19
CASRAGQANTEAFF
TGTGCCAGTAGGGCGGGGCAAGCGAACACTGAAGCTTTCTTT
>NA|TRBD2|TRBJ2-1|TRBV6-1
CASSLGLAGEQFF
TGTGCCAGCAGCCTCGGACTAGCGGGAGAGCAGTTCTTC
>few|NA|TRBJ1-1|TRBV7-8
CASSLVLGRAEAFF
TGTGCCAGCAGCTTAGTATTGGGGAGGGCTGAAGCTTTCTTT
>NA|TRBD1|TRBJ2-3|TRBV5-1
CASSYGNGQGAEDTQYF
TGCGCCAGCAGCTACGGAAATGGACAGGGGGCCGAAGATACGCAGTATTTT
>NA|TRBD1|TRBJ1-3|TRBV5-4
CASSSGTGARSGNTIYF
TGTGCCAGCAGCTCAGGGACAGGGGCTCGCTCTGGAAACACCATATATTTT
>NA|TRBD1|TRBJ1-1|TRBV4-1
CASSRGTARTEAFF
TGCGCCAGCAGCCGCGGGACAGCCCGGACTGAAGCTTTCTTT
>NA|TRBD1|TRBJ1-5|TRBV19
CASSIWTGDQPQHF
TGTGCCAGTAGTATATGGACAGGCGATCAGCCCCAGCATTTT
>NA|NA|TRBJ2-2|TRBV7-3
CASSPFITGELFF
TGTGCCAGCAGCCCCTTTATCACCGGGGAGCTGTTTTTT
>NA|TRBD2|TRBJ2-1|TRBV6-5
CASSSAGGYNEQFF
TGTGCCAGCAGTTCAGCGGGGGGGTACAATGAGCAGTTCTTC
>NA|TRBD1|TRBJ2-1|TRBV5-1
CASSTGTAGYNEQFF
TGCGCCAGCTCCACAGGGACAGCCGGTTACAATGAGCAGTTCTTC
>NA|TRBD1|TRBJ2-5|TRBV4-1
CASSPLMTGGGETQYF
TGCGCCAGCAGCCCGCTTATGACAGGGGGAGGAGAGACCCAGTACTTC
>once|NA|TRBJ2-3|TRBV19
CASSMSGGNADTQYF
TGTGCCAGTAGTATGTCGGGGGGCAACGCAGATACGCAGTATTTT
>NA|NA|TRBJ1-4|TRBV9
CASSVRGRDEKLFF
TGTGCCAGCAGCGTAAGGGGAAGGGATGAAAAACTGTTTTTT
>NA|NA|TRBJ1-5|TRBV27
CASSQNQGPYQPQHF
TGTGCCAGCAGTCAGAACCAGGGTCCTTATCAGCCCCAGCATTTT
>NA|TRBD2|TRBJ2-1|TRBV27
CASTLSGDPYNEQFF
TGTGCCAGCACCCTTAGCGGGGACCCCTACAATGAGCAGTTCTTC
>few|TRBD1|TRBJ2-3|TRBV6-1
CASGRTGGSTDTQYF
TGTGCCAGCGGTAGGACAGGGGGCTCCACAGATACGCAGTATTTT
>once|NA|TRBJ2-1|TRBV5-1
CASSYGDSGGTNEQFF
TGCGCCAGCAGCTACGGGGACAGTGGGGGGACGAATGAGCAGTTCTTC
>once|TRBD2|TRBJ2-7|TRBV5-5
CASSAGTTYEQYF
TGTGCCAGCAGCGCGGGGACTACCTACGAGCAGTACTTC
>NA|NA|TRBJ2-1|TRBV19
CASSVPGLRTYNEQFF
TGTGCCAGTAGTGTCCCGGGACTCCGGACCTACAATGAGCAGTTCTTC
>NA|NA|TRBJ1-5|TRBV15
CATRGVGGGGGQPQHF
TGTGCCACCCGGGGCGTGGGGGGGGGAGGTGGACAGCCCCAGCATTTT
>NA|NA|TRBJ2-2|TRBV5-1
CASSLAARNTGELFF
TGCGCCAGCAGCTTGGCTGCCAGGAACACCGGGGAGCTGTTTTTT
>NA|TRBD1|TRBJ1-6|TRBV7-8
CASSLHRQGDNSPLHF
TGTGCCAGCAGCCTCCATAGACAGGGAGATAATTCACCCCTCCACTTT
>NA|NA|TRBJ1-1|TRBV5-1
CASSLRPGNTEAFF
TGCGCCAGCAGCTTGAGGCCGGGTAACACTGAAGCTTTCTTT
>few|NA|TRBJ1-5|TRBV27
CASRQGGQPQHF
TGTGCCAGCAGACAGGGCGGTCAGCCCCAGCATTTT
>NA|NA|TRBJ2-3|TRBV6-6
CASSYSNYPADTQYF
TGTGCCAGCAGTTACTCTAATTACCCAGCAGATACGCAGTATTTT
>few|NA|TRBJ1-5|TRBV7-2
CASSLDTGTHQPQHF
TGTGCCAGCAGCTTAGATACAGGTACCCATCAGCCCCAGCATTTT
>NA|TRBD1|TRBJ1-5|TRBV7-9
CAPRLPGGRGQPQHF
TGTGCCCCGAGACTCCCAGGGGGCCGGGGTCAGCCCCAGCATTTT
>once|NA|TRBJ2-4|TRBV7-2
CASSPQGGGAKNIQYF
TGTGCCAGCAGCCCACAGGGGGGAGGGGCCAAAAACATTCAGTACTTC
>once|TRBD1|TRBJ2-7|TRBV6-1
CASSNFPGQGYEQYF
TGTGCCAGCAGTAACTTTCCGGGACAGGGTTACGAGCAGTACTTC
>NA|TRBD1|TRBJ2-5|TRBV15
CATSRDPGQGETQYF
TGTGCCACCAGCAGAGATCCGGGACAGGGAGAGACCCAGTACTTC
>NA|NA|TRBJ2-5|TRBV18
CASSPRGETQYF
TGTGCCAGCTCACCACGCGGAGAGACCCAGTACTTC
>NA|NA|TRBJ2-3|TRBV30
CAWSVGGAADTQYF
TGTGCCTGGAGTGTAGGAGGGGCCGCAGATACGCAGTATTTT
>once|NA|TRBJ1-2|TRBV19
CASSPGLIVWIYGYTF
TGTGCCAGTAGTCCAGGGTTAATCGTCTGGATCTATGGCTACACCTTC
>NA|TRBD1|TRBJ1-6|TRBV25-1
CASSDTGVSPLHF
TGTGCCAGCAGTGACACAGGGGTTTCCCCCCTCCACTTT
>NA|TRBD1|TRBJ1-6|TRBV7-9
CASSLGDRNSPLHF
TGTGCCAGCAGCTTAGGGGACAGAAATTCACCCCTCCACTTT